This TCR beta chain was sequenced in a study of tumor-infiltrating lymphocytes in primary liver carcinoma. Looking at the study overall: Surgical resection was the treatment these patients received for primary liver carcinoma. The study enrolled male and female patients aged 30 to 69 years. Tumor stage was T1-T3 N0M0, and tumor size was roughly 4.2 to 11 cm across.

The blood RNA (from unsorted whole blood) was obtained, and germline DNA was also extracted. The CDR3 has 14 residues. The V gene lost 8 bases and the J gene lost 2 bases, with 16 bases spanning the gap. Points from the study as a whole: Tumor region pairs shared more overlap than did tumor-adjacent and tumor-blood pairs.

A primer matching the constant region was used to make TCR beta cDNA from 450 to 550 ng of total RNA. What produced the TCR beta libraries was three nested multiplex PCR rounds using slightly modified ARM-PCR. The first two PCR rounds, nine to ten cycles each, used TRBV1-TRBV30 forward primers and a C-beta reverse primer. From the multiplex PCR reads, TCRdb called clonotypes with MiXCR, one entry per CDR3 protein. This sample yields about 320,000 distinct CDR3 sequences, of which about 60% are seen a single time; more than 8.5% belongs to the top ten. Remarks on this clonotype: The antigen is not known.

This receptor was taken from a man aged 35 to 55 with primary liver carcinoma and hepatitis B virus infection. V usage is TRBV12-3 or TRBV12-4 and J usage is TRBJ2-7, with D possibly TRBD2 on 6 matching bases. The sample was peripheral blood. Written as DNA, the CDR3 is TGTGCCAGCTGTCAGGGACCGGGAGCCTACGAGCAGTACTTC. As protein: CASCQGPGAYEQYF.